This T cell receptor (beta chain) was sequenced in a study of naive and memory T cell subsets. The sample holds a few counts of this clonotype. Its antigen is unidentified. Per germline, CDR1 SGHTA and CDR2 FQGNSA. CDR3 length: 12 amino acids. Trimming removed 5 bases at V and 8 bases at J, with 11 bases between. Both TRBC1 and TRBC2 were covered by a beta constant-region primer of two equimolar oligonucleotides. Four rounds of PCR amplified the ligated cDNA using nested alpha and beta constant-region primers plus SP2. TCRdb processed the UMI-ligation and nested PCR reads anew with MiXCR; each CDR3 protein has one entry. The sample includes about 85,000 distinct CDR3 sequences, about an eighth seen only once; the top ten take roughly 0.9%. The study, taken as a whole, reports: Findings for naive and memory subsets could not be checked against ground truth.

The rearrangement joins TRBV7-2 to TRBJ2-3; no clear D. Sequencing was done on a sample of central memory CD4+ T cells from blood. This receptor was identified in a human donor in good health. In nucleotides, the CDR3 is TGTGCCAGCAGCCCAGACTCAGTTACGCAGTATTTT. Its translation is CASSPDSVTQYF.